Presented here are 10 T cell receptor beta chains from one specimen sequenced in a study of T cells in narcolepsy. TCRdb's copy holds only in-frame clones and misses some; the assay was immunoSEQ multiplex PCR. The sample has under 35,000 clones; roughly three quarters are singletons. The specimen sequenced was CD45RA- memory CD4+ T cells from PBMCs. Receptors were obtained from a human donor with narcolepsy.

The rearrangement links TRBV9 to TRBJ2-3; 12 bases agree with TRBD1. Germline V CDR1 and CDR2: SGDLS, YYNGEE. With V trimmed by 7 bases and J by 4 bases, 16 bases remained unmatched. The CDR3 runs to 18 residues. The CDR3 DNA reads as TGTGCCAGCTCCCGGGGGACAGGGGGCAGGGACTCCTCAGATACGCAGTATTTT. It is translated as CASSRGTGGRDSSDTQYF.

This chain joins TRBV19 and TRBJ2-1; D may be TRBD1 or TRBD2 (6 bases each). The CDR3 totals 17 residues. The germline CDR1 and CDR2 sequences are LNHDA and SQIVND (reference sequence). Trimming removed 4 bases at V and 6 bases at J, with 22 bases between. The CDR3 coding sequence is TGTGCCAGTAGTACCGATTTTGGGGGGCGGATTCCCAATGAGCAGTTCTTC. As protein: CASSTDFGGRIPNEQFF.

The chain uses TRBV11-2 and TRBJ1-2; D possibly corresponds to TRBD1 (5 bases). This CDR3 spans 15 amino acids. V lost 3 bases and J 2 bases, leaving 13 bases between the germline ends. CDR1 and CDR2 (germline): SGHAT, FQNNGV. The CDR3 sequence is CASSFETGANYGYTF. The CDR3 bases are TGTGCCAGCAGCTTCGAAACCGGGGCAAACTATGGCTACACCTTC.

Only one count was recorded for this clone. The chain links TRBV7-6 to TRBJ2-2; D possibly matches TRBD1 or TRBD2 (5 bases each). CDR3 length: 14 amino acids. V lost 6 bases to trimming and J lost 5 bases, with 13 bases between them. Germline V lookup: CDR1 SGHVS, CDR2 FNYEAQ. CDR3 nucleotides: TGTGCCAGCAGTTCCGGGACCCAAACCGGGGAGCTGTTTTTT. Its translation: CASSSGTQTGELFF.

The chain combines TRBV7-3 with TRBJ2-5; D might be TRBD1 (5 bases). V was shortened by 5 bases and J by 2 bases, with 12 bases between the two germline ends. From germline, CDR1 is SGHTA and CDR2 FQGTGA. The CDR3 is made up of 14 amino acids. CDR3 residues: CASSAFGAQETQYF. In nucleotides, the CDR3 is TGTGCCAGCAGCGCCTTTGGGGCTCAAGAGACCCAGTACTTC.

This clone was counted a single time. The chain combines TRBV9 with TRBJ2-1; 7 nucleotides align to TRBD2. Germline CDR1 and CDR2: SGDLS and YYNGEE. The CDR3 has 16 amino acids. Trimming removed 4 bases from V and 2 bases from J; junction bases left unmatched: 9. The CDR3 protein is CASSLEGTTTYNEQFF. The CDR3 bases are TGTGCCAGCAGCCTAGAGGGGACTACAACCTACAATGAGCAGTTCTTC.

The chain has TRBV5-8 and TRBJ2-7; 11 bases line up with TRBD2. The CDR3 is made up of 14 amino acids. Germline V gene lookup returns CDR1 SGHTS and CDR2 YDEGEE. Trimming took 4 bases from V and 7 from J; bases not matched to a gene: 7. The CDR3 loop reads CASSLILAGGEQYF. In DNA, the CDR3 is TGTGCCAGCAGCCTAATCCTAGCGGGAGGTGAGCAGTACTTC.

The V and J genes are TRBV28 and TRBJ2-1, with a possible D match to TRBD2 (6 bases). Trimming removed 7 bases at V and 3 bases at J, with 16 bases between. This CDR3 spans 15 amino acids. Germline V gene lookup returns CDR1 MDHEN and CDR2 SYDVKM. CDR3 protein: CASTSRGSGYNEQFF. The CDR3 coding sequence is TGTGCCAGCACCTCCCGGGGGAGCGGCTACAATGAGCAGTTCTTC.

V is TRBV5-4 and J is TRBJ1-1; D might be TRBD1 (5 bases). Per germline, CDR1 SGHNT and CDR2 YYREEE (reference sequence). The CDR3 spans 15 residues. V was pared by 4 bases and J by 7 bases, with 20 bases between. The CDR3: CASSASTNPGLEAFF. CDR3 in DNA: TGTGCCAGCAGCGCCAGTACTAATCCGGGACTTGAAGCTTTCTTT.

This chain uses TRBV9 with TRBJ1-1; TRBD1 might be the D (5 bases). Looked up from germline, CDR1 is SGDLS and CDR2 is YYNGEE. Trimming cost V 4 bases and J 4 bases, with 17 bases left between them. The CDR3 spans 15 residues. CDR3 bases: TGTGCCAGCAGCCCAAACACAGGTGGCTCCACTGAAGCTTTCTTT. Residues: CASSPNTGGSTEAFF.